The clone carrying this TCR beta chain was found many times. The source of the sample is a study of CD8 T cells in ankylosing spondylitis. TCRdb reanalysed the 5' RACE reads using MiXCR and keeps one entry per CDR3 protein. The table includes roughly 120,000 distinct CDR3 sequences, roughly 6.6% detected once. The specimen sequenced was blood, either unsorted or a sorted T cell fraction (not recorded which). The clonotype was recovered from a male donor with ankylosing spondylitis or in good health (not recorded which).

CDR3 nucleotides: TGCGCCAGCAGCTGGGGACGGGCGAGCTCCTACGAGCAGTACTTC. Protein sequence: CASSWGRASSYEQYF. The chain employs TRBV5-1 and TRBJ2-7; D might be TRBD1 or TRBD2, each matching 5 bases. Germline values: CDR1 SGHRS, CDR2 YFSETQ. The ends were cut back, 3 bases at V and 0 bases at J, with 13 bases in the middle. This CDR3 is 15 amino acids long.